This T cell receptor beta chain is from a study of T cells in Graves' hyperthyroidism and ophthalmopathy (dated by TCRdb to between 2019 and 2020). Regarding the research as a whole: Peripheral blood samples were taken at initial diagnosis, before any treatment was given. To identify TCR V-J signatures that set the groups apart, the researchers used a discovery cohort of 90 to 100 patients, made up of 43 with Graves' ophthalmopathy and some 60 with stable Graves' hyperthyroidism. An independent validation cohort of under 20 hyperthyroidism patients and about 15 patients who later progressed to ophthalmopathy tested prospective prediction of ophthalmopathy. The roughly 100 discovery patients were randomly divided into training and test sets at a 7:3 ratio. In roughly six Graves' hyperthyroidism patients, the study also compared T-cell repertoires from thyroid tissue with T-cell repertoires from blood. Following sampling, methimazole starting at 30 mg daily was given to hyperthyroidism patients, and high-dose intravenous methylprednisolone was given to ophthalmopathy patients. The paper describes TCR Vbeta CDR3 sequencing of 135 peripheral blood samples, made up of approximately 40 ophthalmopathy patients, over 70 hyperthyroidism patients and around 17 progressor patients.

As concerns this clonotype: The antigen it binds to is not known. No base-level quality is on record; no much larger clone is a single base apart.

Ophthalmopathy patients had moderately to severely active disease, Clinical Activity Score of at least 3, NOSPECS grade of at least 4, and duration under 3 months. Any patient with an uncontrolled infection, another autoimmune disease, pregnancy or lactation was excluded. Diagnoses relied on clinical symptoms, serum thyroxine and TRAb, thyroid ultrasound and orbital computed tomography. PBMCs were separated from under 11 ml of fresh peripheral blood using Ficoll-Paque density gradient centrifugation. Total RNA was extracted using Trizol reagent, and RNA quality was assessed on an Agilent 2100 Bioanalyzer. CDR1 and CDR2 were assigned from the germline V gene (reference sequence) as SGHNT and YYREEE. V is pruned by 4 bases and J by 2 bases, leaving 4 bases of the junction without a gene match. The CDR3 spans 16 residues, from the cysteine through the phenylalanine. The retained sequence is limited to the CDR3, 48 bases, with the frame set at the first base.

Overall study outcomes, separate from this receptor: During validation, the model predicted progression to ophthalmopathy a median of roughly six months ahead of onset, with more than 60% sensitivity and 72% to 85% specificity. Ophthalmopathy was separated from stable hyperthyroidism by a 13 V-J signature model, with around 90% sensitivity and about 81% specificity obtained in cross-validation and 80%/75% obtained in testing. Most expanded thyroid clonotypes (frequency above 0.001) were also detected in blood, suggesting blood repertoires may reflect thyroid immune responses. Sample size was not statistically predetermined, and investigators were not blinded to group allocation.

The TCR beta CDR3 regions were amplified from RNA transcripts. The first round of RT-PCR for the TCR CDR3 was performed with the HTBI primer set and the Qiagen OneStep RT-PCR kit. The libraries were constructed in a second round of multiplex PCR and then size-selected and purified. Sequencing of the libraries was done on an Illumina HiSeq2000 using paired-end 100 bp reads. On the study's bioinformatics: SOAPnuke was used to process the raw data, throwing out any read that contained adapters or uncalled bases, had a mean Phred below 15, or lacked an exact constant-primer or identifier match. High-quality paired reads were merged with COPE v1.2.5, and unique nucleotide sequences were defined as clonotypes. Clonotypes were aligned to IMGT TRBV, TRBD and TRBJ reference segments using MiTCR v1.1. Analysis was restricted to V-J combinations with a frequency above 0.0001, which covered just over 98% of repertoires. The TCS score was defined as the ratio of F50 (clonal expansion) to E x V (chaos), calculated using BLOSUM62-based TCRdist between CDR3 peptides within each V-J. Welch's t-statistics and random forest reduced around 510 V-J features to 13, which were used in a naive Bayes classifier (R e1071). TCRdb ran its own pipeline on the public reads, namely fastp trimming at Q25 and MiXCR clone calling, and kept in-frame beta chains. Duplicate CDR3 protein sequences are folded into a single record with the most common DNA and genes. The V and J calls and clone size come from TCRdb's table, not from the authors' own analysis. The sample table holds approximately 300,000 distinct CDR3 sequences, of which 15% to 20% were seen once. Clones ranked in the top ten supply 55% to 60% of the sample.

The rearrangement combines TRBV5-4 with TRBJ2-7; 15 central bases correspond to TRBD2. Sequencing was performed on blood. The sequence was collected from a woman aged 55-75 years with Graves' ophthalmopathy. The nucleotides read TGTGCCAGCAGCGCCTGGACTAGCGGGGGGGCCTACGAGCAGTACTTC. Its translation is CASSAWTSGGAYEQYF.